This paragraph covers one T cell receptor beta chain sequence. The entry originates in a study of T cell responses to AZD1222 COVID-19 vaccine. Repertoires were generated with immunoSEQ multiplex PCR, while TCRdb's copy carries only in-frame clones and drops some. The sample includes more than 140,000 clones, approximately 93% of them seen just once. V shed 4 bases and J shed 1 base, with 12 bases lying between them. There are 14 residues in the CDR3. Germline V CDR1 and CDR2: SGDLS, YYNGEE. V gene TRBV9 combines with J gene TRBJ2-7, with a weak D call TRBD2 (6 bases). The source material was peripheral blood, sampled on day 0 of MenACWY control vaccination. The sequence was obtained from an adult in good health. DNA for the CDR3: TGTGCCAGCAGCTTTGGGGGGAAATCCTACGAGCAGTACTTC. Amino acids: CASSFGGKSYEQYF.